Here is one T cell receptor beta chain with its context. Only in-frame clones appear in the TCRdb table, and some are missing; sequencing was by immunoSEQ multiplex PCR. This sample carries about 140,000 clones, around 86% of them seen once, and the ten largest clones take around 4.5%. CDR3 length equals 17 residues. Trimming at V came to 2 bases and at J to 4 bases, leaving 9 bases not matched to a gene. The germline CDR1 and CDR2 sequences are MNHEY and SMNVEV (reference sequence). The source of the sample is a study of blood T cell repertoires in COVID-19. The TCR comes from a man over 45 who had recovered from COVID-19. The chain employs TRBV27 and TRBJ2-1; 9 nucleotides agree with TRBD2. The specimen was PBMCs or T cells enriched from blood (not recorded which). CDR3 protein: CASSLLAGGPEYNEQFF. In DNA, the CDR3 is TGTGCCAGCAGTTTACTCGCGGGAGGGCCAGAATACAATGAGCAGTTCTTC.